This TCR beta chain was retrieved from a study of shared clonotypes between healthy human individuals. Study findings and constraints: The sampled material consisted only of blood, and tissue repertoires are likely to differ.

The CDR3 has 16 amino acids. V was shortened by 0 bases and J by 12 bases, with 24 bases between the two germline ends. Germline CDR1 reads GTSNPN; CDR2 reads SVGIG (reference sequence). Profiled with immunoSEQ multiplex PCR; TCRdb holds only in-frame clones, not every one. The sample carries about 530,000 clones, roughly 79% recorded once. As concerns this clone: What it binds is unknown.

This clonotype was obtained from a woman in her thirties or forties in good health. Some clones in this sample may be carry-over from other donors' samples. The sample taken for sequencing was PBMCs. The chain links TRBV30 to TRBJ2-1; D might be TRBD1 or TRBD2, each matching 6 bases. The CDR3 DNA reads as TGTGCCTGGAGTGTCCTCCAAGCGACTAGAAAGGGGGTGCAGTTCTTC. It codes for CAWSVLQATRKGVQFF. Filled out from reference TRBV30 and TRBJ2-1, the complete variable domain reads SQTIHQWPATLVQPVGSPLSLECTVEGTSNPNLYWYRQAAGRGLQLLFYSVGIGQISSEVPQNLSASRPQDRQFILSSKKLLLSDSGFYLCAWSVLQATRKGVQFFGPGTRLTVL.